The 30 T cell receptor beta chains below come from one sample, sequenced in a study of CD4 T cells in relation to SARS-CoV-2 and coronaviruses. No antigen is known for these receptors. Generated by immunoSEQ multiplex PCR, the TCRdb table keeps only in-frame clones and is missing some. The table includes just over 15,000 clones, 60% to 80% detected once. The unexposed donors gave CD4+ T cells in about 2010-2018, prior to COVID-19. The cells were cultured for about ten days before CD4+ T cells were isolated. Sequencing was performed on CD4+ T cells from PBMCs, cultured in vitro. The receptors here all came from a human donor in good health.

This chain uses TRBV6-6 with TRBJ1-6, with a possible D match to TRBD1 (5 bases). Germline CDR1 is MNHNY and CDR2 is SVGAGI (reference sequence). This CDR3 comprises 17 residues. The V end was cut by 5 bases, the J end by 10 bases, with 24 bases between. CDR3 loop: CASSPGMGHNRGSPLHF. The CDR3 nucleotides read TGTGCCAGCAGTCCCGGTATGGGTCATAACCGGGGGTCACCCCTCCACTTT.

This clone has only a few counts. The rearrangement links TRBV15 to TRBJ2-2; 10 bases fit TRBD2. V was pared by 0 bases and J by 6 bases, with 10 bases of the junction left unmatched. Germline V gene lookup returns CDR1 LNHNV and CDR2 YYDKDF (reference sequence). CDR3 size: 18 residues. The DNA for the CDR3 is TGTGCCACCAGCAGAGATTTGGGGGGGCTAGCGGGAGCCGGGGAGCTGTTTTTT. Protein: CATSRDLGGLAGAGELFF. Variable domain in full (rest from reference TRBV15 and TRBJ2-2): DAMVIQNPRYQVTQFGKPVTLSCSQTLNHNVMYWYQQKSSQAPKLLFHYYDKDFNNEADTPDNFQSRRPNTSFCFLDIRSPGLGDTAMYLCATSRDLGGLAGAGELFFGEGSRLTVL.

This rearrangement joins TRBV5-1 to TRBJ2-1; 14 nucleotides agree with TRBD2. Trimming removed 4 bases from V and 5 bases from J; junction bases left unmatched: 5. The length of the CDR3 is 16 residues. Germline V gives CDR1 SGHRS, CDR2 YFSETQ. CDR3 region: CASSARLAGGNNEQFF. The CDR3 region has the DNA TGCGCCAGCAGCGCCCGACTAGCGGGAGGGAACAATGAGCAGTTCTTC.

This rearrangement joins TRBV28 to TRBJ1-4; D is unclear. V was trimmed by 11 bases and J by 4 bases, leaving 8 bases between them. The CDR3 has 11 residues. The germline V gene has CDR1 MDHEN and CDR2 SYDVKM. The CDR3 DNA reads as TGTGCCGCCCAGTTTAATGAAAAACTGTTTTTT. It is translated as CAAQFNEKLFF. The whole variable domain, remainder taken from reference TRBV28 and TRBJ1-4, is DVKVTQSSRYLVKRTGEKVFLECVQDMDHENMFWYRQDPGLGLRLIYFSYDVKMKEKGDIPEGYSVSREKKERFSLILESASTNQTSMYLCAAQFNEKLFFGSGTQLSVL.

The sample holds one count of this clone. The chain joins TRBV9 to TRBJ1-5; TRBD1 might be the D (6 bases). There are 16 residues in the CDR3. V was pared by 4 bases and J by 5 bases, with 19 bases between. Germline loops: CDR1 SGDLS, CDR2 YYNGEE. CDR3 region: CASSPTGHGSDQPQHF. The CDR3, as DNA: TGTGCCAGCAGCCCCACAGGGCATGGGTCAGATCAGCCCCAGCATTTT.

J is TRBJ2-3 and V is TRBV4-1; TRBD2 aligns across 10 bases. V lost 2 bases to trimming and J lost 0 bases; unmatched junction nucleotides: 11. Germline V gives CDR1 MGHRA, CDR2 YSYEKL. This CDR3 spans 19 amino acids. The CDR3 sequence: CASSQLLAGVLSSTDTQYF. The DNA of the CDR3 is TGCGCCAGCAGCCAACTTCTAGCGGGAGTACTATCTAGCACAGATACGCAGTATTTT.

The CDR3 spells CASSPTSYEQYF. CDR3 coding DNA: TGTGCCAGCAGCCCAACCAGCTACGAGCAGTACTTC. V gene TRBV6-2 or TRBV6-3 combines with J gene TRBJ2-7, with D uncertain. Germline assignment: CDR1 MNHEY and CDR2 SVGEGT. CDR3 size: 12 residues. Trimming shortened V by 6 bases and J by 3 bases, and 9 bases separated the two germline ends.

The chain recombines TRBV5-1 with TRBJ2-7; D is tentatively TRBD1 or TRBD2 (5 bases each). Trimming removed 4 bases from V and 3 bases from J, with 14 bases in between. The length of the CDR3 is 14 residues. Germline CDR1 reads SGHRS; CDR2 reads YFSETQ. CDR3 region: CASSLAWTNYEQYF. The CDR3 DNA follows: TGCGCCAGCAGCCTAGCCTGGACAAACTACGAGCAGTACTTC.

By frequency in the sample, this clone is large. The chain recombines TRBV19 with TRBJ2-1; 10 nucleotides agree with TRBD2. The CDR3 covers 16 residues. J lost 2 bases, V lost 6 bases, and 7 bases had no gene match. Germline V gene sequence: CDR1 LNHDA, CDR2 SQIVND (reference sequence). The CDR3 reads CASRRAGGLTYNEQFF. CDR3 nucleotides: TGTGCCAGTAGGAGAGCGGGAGGGCTAACCTACAATGAGCAGTTCTTC.

The chain is built from TRBV30 and TRBJ1-6, with D possibly TRBD1 on 6 matching bases. The CDR3 length is 14 residues. The germline CDR1 and CDR2 sequences are GTSNPN and SVGIG (reference sequence). V was shortened by 7 bases and J by 5 bases, with 15 bases between the two germline ends. CDR3 loop: CALTGQSNNSPLHF. CDR3 sequence (DNA): TGTGCCTTGACCGGACAGAGCAATAATTCACCCCTCCACTTT.

The genes are TRBV20-1 and TRBJ2-7; no reliable D call. V lost 3 bases and J 4 bases, leaving 7 bases between the germline ends. The germline V gene has CDR1 DFQATT and CDR2 SNEGSKA (reference sequence). The length of the CDR3 is 11 residues. CDR3 region: CSASPLYEQYF. CDR3 bases: TGCAGTGCTAGCCCCTTATACGAGCAGTACTTC.

The gene calls are TRBV23-1 and TRBJ1-6, with D perhaps matching TRBD1 (6 bases). TRBV23-1 is an ORF for which the function is uncertain. Trimming removed 6 bases from V and 5 bases from J, with 17 bases in between. The CDR3 has 16 amino acids. The CDR3 DNA is TGCGCCAGCAGCAAGGTCCGCAGGGGTAATAATTCACCCCTCCACTTT. It codes for CASSKVRRGNNSPLHF.

This clone is labeled as large. The chain links TRBV12-5 to TRBJ1-6; possibly TRBD1 for D (5 bases). Germline loops: CDR1 LGHNT, CDR2 FRNRAP. V lost 2 bases to trimming and J lost 1 base, with 18 bases between them. CDR3 length equals 19 residues. The CDR3 protein is CASGLWESWGTSYNSPLHF. CDR3 sequence (DNA): TGTGCTAGTGGTTTGTGGGAGTCCTGGGGGACTTCCTATAATTCACCCCTCCACTTT.

The V gene is TRBV9, the J gene TRBJ2-1; perhaps TRBD2 as D (5 bases). V shed 0 bases and J shed 0 bases, with 7 bases lying between them. The CDR3 has 15 residues. The germline gives CDR1 SGDLS, CDR2 YYNGEE. The CDR3 region has the DNA TGTGCCAGCAGCGTAGTTGGGAGCTCCTACAATGAGCAGTTCTTC. Translated, it gives CASSVVGSSYNEQFF.

The chain uses TRBV23-1 and TRBJ2-1; D unclear. TRBV23-1 is designated an ORF whose function remains uncertain. The CDR3 runs to 12 residues. The V end lost 3 bases, the J end lost 8 bases, and 8 bases lay between the germline ends. DNA for the CDR3: TGCGCCAGCAGTCACGCTAGTGATGAGCAGTTCTTC. Amino acids: CASSHASDEQFF.

The chain employs TRBV19 and TRBJ2-5; D perhaps matches TRBD2 (6 bases). This CDR3 has 14 amino acids. V lost 2 bases and J lost 3, with 10 bases in between. The germline gives CDR1 LNHDA, CDR2 SQIVND (reference sequence). The CDR3 region has the DNA TGTGCCAGTAGTATACGCGGGGAGAAAGAGACCCAGTACTTC. Translating gives CASSIRGEKETQYF.

V and J are TRBV19 and TRBJ1-4; D unclear. Germline V lookup: CDR1 LNHDA, CDR2 SQIVND (reference sequence). There are 16 residues in the CDR3. V was clipped by 3 bases and J by 2 bases, with 13 bases between them. CDR3: CASSIVGSRTNEKLFF. As DNA, the CDR3 is TGTGCCAGTAGTATCGTGGGAAGCAGGACTAATGAAAAACTGTTTTTT.

This chain connects TRBV10-3 to TRBJ1-4; the match to TRBD1 covers 7 bases. Trimming at V came to 4 bases and at J to 7 bases, leaving 9 bases not matched to a gene. Germline V gene data show CDR1 as ENHRY and CDR2 as SYGVKD. CDR3 size: 15 residues. CDR3 in DNA: TGTGCCATCAGTGTTAGGGGGCTGCGAGGTGAAAAACTGTTTTTT. This translates into CAISVRGLRGEKLFF.

This clone was seen just once. The chain recombines TRBV5-1 with TRBJ2-3; 8 positions agree with TRBD1. The germline V gene has CDR1 SGHRS and CDR2 YFSETQ. This CDR3 spans 16 amino acids. The V segment lost 0 bases and the J segment 0 bases; nucleotides outside the gene matches: 3. In nucleotides, the CDR3 is TGCGCCAGCAGCTTGGGGTGGGACAGGAGCACAGATACGCAGTATTTT. Its protein is CASSLGWDRSTDTQYF.

This clone occurred a few times. The chain uses TRBV19 and TRBJ1-1; no definite D call. Germline CDR1 is LNHDA and CDR2 is SQIVND (reference sequence). The CDR3 runs 16 residues. Trimming took off 0 bases at V and 0 bases at J, with 11 bases between the two ends. The DNA for the CDR3 is TGTGCCAGTAGTATAGATCGGGTCACACTGAACACTGAAGCTTTCTTT. Translated, it gives CASSIDRVTLNTEAFF.

The genes are TRBV7-8 and TRBJ1-2; the match to TRBD1 covers 9 bases. V lost 7 bases and J lost 8; bases outside the gene matches: 11. The CDR3 has 14 residues. Germline-derived CDR1 and CDR2 are SGHVS and FQNEAQ. CDR3 loop: CASTFSGQGSGYTF. The CDR3 nucleotides are TGTGCCAGCACCTTTTCGGGACAGGGATCGGGCTACACCTTC. The full variable domain, with the rest looked up from reference TRBV7-8 and TRBJ1-2, is GAGVSQSPRYKVAKRGQDVALRCDPISGHVSLFWYQQALGQGPEFLTYFQNEAQLDKSGLPSDRFFAERPEGSVSTLKIQRTQQEDSAVYLCASTFSGQGSGYTFGSGTRLTVV.

This clone has only a few counts. The chain combines TRBV11-3 with TRBJ2-2; no definite D call. The CDR3 sequence is 14 residues long. Germline V gene lookup returns CDR1 SGHNT and CDR2 YENEEA. V shed 0 bases and J shed 3 bases, with 5 bases lying between them. This CDR3 is CASSLEPDTGELFF. CDR3 nucleotides: TGTGCCAGCAGCTTAGAGCCAGACACCGGGGAGCTGTTTTTT.

V gene TRBV5-6 combines with J gene TRBJ1-2; D remains unclear. The CDR3 runs 13 residues. Germline V CDR1 and CDR2: SGHDT, YYEEEE. V dropped 0 bases and J dropped 8 bases, with 11 bases sitting between them. CDR3 DNA sequence: TGTGCCAGCAGCTTGGAAAAGGGTTTCGGCTACACCTTC. Translation gives CASSLEKGFGYTF.

V usage is TRBV7-3 and J usage is TRBJ2-3; no clear D gene. V shed 3 bases and J shed 0 bases, with 7 bases lying between them. This CDR3 is 14 amino acids long. The germline V gene has CDR1 SGHTA and CDR2 FQGTGA. The CDR3 DNA sequence: TGTGCCAGCAGCTTTAGCAGTAGCACAGATACGCAGTATTTT. It encodes CASSFSSSTDTQYF. The full variable domain, its missing parts supplied by reference TRBV7-3 and TRBJ2-3, is GAGVSQTPSNKVTEKGKYVELRCDPISGHTALYWYRQSLGQGPEFLIYFQGTGAADDSGLPNDRFFAVRPEGSVSTLKIQRTERGDSAVYLCASSFSSSTDTQYFGPGTRLTVL.

This rearrangement joins TRBV29-1 to TRBJ1-1; D is unclear. The CDR3 length is 12 residues. Trimming removed 0 bases at V and 5 bases at J, with 7 bases between. Germline V CDR1 and CDR2: SQVTM, ANQGSEA. The CDR3 protein is CSVEESVTEAFF. CDR3 DNA: TGCAGCGTTGAAGAGAGTGTTACTGAAGCTTTCTTT.

The rearrangement joins TRBV5-4 to TRBJ2-5; 10 bases are shared with TRBD2. Per the germline V gene, CDR1 is SGHNT and CDR2 is YYREEE (reference sequence). There are 15 residues in the CDR3. V dropped 4 bases and J dropped 4; count of bases not matched to a gene: 7. CDR3 nucleotides: TGTGCCAGCAGCAGGGCTAGCGGGAGTCCAGAGACCCAGTACTTC. Protein: CASSRASGSPETQYF.

The gene calls are TRBV7-8 and TRBJ1-2; no clear D gene. The CDR3 extends over 14 amino acids. V lost 0 bases and J lost 6, with 11 bases in between. Germline CDR1 and CDR2: SGHVS and FQNEAQ. The CDR3 spells CASSLARWVDGYTF. CDR3 bases: TGTGCCAGCAGCTTAGCGCGGTGGGTGGATGGCTACACCTTC. The entire variable domain, with the rest obtained from reference TRBV7-8 and TRBJ1-2, is as follows: GAGVSQSPRYKVAKRGQDVALRCDPISGHVSLFWYQQALGQGPEFLTYFQNEAQLDKSGLPSDRFFAERPEGSVSTLKIQRTQQEDSAVYLCASSLARWVDGYTFGSGTRLTVV.

This clone was found once. The V call is TRBV28, the J call TRBJ2-2, with TRBD1 as a possible D gene (5 bases). This CDR3 spans 16 amino acids. V was cut by 7 bases and J by 7 bases, with 22 bases left in between. Germline V gene data show CDR1 as MDHEN and CDR2 as SYDVKM. CDR3 in DNA: TGTGCCAGCAACAAAAGGGCCACAGGTGGGGTCGGGGAGCTGTTTTTT. It encodes CASNKRATGGVGELFF.

The chain employs TRBV3-1 (or the pseudogene TRBV3-2) and TRBJ1-4, with D unresolved. The CDR3 covers 17 residues. CDR1 LGHDT and CDR2 YNNKEL come from the germline V gene (reference sequence). The V gene lost 0 bases and the J gene lost 11 bases, with 22 bases spanning the gap. CDR3 DNA: TGTGCCAGCAGCCAAGATCAGATTAGGGCCGGGGAGGAGAAACTGTTTTTT. Protein: CASSQDQIRAGEEKLFF.

The chain has TRBV30 and TRBJ2-7, with 7 bases identical to TRBD1. With 3 bases clipped from V and 1 base from J, the junction kept 3 bases outside the gene matches. The CDR3 has 13 residues. The germline V gene has CDR1 GTSNPN and CDR2 SVGIG (reference sequence). This chain's CDR3 is CAWRNRGSYEQYF. In DNA form, the CDR3 reads TGTGCCTGGAGGAACAGGGGTTCCTACGAGCAGTACTTC.